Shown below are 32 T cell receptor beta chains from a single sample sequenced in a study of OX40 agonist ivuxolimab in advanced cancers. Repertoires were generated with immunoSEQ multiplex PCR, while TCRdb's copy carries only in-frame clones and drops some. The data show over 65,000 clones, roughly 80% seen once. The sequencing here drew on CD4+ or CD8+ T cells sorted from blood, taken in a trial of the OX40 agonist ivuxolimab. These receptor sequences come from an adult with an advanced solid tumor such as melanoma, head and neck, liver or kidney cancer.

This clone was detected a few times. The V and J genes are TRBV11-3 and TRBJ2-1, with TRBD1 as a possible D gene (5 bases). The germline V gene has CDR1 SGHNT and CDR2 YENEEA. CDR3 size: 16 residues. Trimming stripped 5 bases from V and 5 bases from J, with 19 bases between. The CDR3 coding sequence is TGTGCCAGCAGCCTACGCTGGCAGGGTATTGACAATGAGCAGTTCTTC. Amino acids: CASSLRWQGIDNEQFF.

DNA for the CDR3: TGTGCCATCAGTGAGTTGGACTCGCTCAACTATGGCTACACCTTC. As protein: CAISELDSLNYGYTF. The gene calls are TRBV10-3 and TRBJ1-2; D is uncertain. Germline CDR1 ENHRY, CDR2 SYGVKD. This CDR3 is 15 amino acids long. V was cut by 1 base and J by 2 bases, with 11 bases left in between.

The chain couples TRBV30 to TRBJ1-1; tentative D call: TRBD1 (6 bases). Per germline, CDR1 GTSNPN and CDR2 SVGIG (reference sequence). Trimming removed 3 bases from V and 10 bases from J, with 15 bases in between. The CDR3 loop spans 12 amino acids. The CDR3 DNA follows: TGTGCCTGGAGGGATACAGGGACTCCAGCTTTCTTT. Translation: CAWRDTGTPAFF.

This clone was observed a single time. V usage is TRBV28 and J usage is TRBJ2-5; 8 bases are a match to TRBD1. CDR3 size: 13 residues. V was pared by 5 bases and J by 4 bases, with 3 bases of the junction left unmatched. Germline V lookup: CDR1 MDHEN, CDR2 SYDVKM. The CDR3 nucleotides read TGTGCCAGCAGTACAGGGGGGAGAGAGACCCAGTACTTC. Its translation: CASSTGGRETQYF.

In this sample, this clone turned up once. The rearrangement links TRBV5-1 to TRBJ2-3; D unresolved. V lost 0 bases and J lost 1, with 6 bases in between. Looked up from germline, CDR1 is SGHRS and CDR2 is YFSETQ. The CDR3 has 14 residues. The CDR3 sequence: CASSLEPRTDTQYF. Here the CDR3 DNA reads TGCGCCAGCAGCTTGGAACCTCGCACAGATACGCAGTATTTT.

This CDR3 reads CASSTRAVPTDTQYF. The CDR3 DNA sequence: TGTGCCAGTAGTACCCGGGCAGTTCCCACAGATACGCAGTATTTT. The chain recombines TRBV19 with TRBJ2-3; D is undetermined. V shed 4 bases and J shed 2 bases, with 13 bases lying between them. From germline, CDR1 is LNHDA and CDR2 SQIVND (reference sequence). The CDR3 covers 15 residues.

The CDR3 DNA sequence: TGTGCCAGCAGCCTGGTCCGGGACAGGATCCAAGAGACCCAGTACTTC. Its translation: CASSLVRDRIQETQYF. The chain couples TRBV11-2 to TRBJ2-5; 8 bases agree with TRBD1. V was clipped by 5 bases and J by 1 base; unmatched bases: 9. Germline lookup yields CDR1 SGHAT and CDR2 FQNNGV. The CDR3 consists of 16 residues.

CDR3 residues: CASRQGIISNQPQHF. The CDR3 DNA follows: TGTGCCAGCAGACAGGGGATTATCAGCAATCAGCCCCAGCATTTT. The chain carries TRBV27 and TRBJ1-5; 7 bases align to TRBD1. The CDR3 has 15 amino acids. Per germline, CDR1 MNHEY and CDR2 SMNVEV (reference sequence). V was pared by 6 bases and J by 1 base, with 6 bases of the junction left unmatched.

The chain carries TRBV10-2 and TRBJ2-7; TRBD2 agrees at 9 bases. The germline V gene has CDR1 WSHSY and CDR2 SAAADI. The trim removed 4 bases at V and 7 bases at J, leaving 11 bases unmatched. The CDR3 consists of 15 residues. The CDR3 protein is CASSVGEREAEEQYF. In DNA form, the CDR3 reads TGCGCCAGCAGTGTCGGGGAGCGGGAGGCGGAAGAGCAGTACTTC.

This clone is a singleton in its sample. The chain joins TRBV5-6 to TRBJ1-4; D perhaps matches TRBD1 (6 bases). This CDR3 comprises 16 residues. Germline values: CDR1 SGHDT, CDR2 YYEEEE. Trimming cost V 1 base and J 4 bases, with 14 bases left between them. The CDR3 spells CASSLTLTGGNEKLFF. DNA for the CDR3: TGTGCCAGCAGCTTGACCCTGACAGGCGGTAATGAAAAACTGTTTTTT.

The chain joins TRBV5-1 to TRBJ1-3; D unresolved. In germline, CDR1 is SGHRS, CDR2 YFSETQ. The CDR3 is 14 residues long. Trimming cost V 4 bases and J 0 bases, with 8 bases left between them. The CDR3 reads CASSTAASGNTIYF. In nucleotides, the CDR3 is TGCGCCAGCAGCACGGCAGCCTCTGGAAACACCATATATTTT.

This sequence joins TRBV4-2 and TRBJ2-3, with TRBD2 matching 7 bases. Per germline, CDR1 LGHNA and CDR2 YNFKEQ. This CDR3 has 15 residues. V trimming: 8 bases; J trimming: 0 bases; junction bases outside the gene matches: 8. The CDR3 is CASETRRGSTDTQYF. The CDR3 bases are TGTGCCAGCGAGACACGGCGGGGGAGCACAGATACGCAGTATTTT.

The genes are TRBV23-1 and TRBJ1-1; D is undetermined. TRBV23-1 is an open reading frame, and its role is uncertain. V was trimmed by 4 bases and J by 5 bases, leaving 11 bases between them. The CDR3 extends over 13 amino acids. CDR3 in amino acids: CASSPSGGTEAFF. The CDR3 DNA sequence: TGCGCCAGCAGTCCTTCAGGAGGGACTGAAGCTTTCTTT.

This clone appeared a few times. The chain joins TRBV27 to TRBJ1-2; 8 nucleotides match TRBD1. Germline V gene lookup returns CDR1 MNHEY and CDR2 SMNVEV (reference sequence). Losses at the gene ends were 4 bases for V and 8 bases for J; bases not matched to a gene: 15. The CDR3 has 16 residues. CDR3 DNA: TGTGCCAGCAGTTCCTATTTACCCGACAGGGGCAGGGGCTACACCTTC. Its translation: CASSSYLPDRGRGYTF.

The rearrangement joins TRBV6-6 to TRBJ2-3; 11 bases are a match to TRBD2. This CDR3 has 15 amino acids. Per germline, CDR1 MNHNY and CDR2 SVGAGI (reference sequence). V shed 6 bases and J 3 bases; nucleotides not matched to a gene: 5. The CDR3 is CASSPLAGVTDTQYF. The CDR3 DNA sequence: TGTGCCAGCAGCCCACTAGCGGGAGTAACAGATACGCAGTATTTT.

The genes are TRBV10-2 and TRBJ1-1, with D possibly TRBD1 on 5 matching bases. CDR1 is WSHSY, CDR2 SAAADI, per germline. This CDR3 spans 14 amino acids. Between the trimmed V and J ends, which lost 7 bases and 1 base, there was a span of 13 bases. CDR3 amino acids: CASTSGRTNTEAFF. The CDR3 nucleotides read TGCGCCAGCACCTCAGGGAGAACGAACACTGAAGCTTTCTTT.

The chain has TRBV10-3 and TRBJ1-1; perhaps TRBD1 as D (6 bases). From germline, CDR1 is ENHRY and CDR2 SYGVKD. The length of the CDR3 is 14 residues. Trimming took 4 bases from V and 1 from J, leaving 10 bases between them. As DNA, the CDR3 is TGTGCCATCAGTGTGGGGGGCCCGAACACTGAAGCTTTCTTT. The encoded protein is CAISVGGPNTEAFF.

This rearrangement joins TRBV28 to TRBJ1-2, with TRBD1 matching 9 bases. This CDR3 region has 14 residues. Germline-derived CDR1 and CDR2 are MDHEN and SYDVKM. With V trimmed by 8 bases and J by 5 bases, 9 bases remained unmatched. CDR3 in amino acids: CASAGQGYLYGYTF. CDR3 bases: TGTGCCAGCGCTGGACAGGGGTATTTATATGGCTACACCTTC.

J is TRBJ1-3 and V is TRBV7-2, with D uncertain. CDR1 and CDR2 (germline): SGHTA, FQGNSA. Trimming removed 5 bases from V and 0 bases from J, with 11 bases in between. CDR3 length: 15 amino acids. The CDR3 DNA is TGTGCCAGCAGCCAAAGAACTCTCTCTGGAAACACCATATATTTT. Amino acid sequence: CASSQRTLSGNTIYF.

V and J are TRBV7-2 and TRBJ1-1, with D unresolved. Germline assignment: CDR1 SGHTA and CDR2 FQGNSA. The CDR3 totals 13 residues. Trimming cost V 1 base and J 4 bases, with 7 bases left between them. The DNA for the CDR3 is TGTGCCAGCAGCTTAGGGGTGATCACTGAAGCTTTCTTT. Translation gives CASSLGVITEAFF.

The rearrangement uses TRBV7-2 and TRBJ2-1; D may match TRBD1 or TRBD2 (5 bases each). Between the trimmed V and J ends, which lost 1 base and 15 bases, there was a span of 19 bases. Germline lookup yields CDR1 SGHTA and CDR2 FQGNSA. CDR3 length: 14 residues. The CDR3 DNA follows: TGTGCCAGCAGCTTAGACACCTCGGGGCAACGGGTGTTCTTC. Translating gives CASSLDTSGQRVFF.

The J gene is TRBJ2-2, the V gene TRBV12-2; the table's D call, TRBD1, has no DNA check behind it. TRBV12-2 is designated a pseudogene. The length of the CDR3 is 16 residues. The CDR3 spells CASRPQGFGNTGELFF. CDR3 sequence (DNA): TGTGCAAGTCGCCCTCAGGGGTTCGGGAACACCGGGGAGCTGTTTTTT.

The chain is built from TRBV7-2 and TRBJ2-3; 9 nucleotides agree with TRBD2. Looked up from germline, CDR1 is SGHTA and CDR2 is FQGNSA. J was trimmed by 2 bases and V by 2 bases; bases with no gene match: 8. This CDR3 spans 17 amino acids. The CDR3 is CASSLSPLAGTTDTQYF. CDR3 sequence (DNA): TGTGCCAGCAGCTTATCCCCCCTAGCGGGGACCACAGATACGCAGTATTTT.

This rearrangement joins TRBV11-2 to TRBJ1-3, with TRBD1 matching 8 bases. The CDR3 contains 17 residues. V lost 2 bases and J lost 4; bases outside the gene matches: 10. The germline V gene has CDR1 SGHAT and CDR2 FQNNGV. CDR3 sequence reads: CASSLWGQDVLGNTIYF. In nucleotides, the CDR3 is TGTGCCAGCAGCTTATGGGGACAGGATGTTTTAGGAAACACCATATATTTT.

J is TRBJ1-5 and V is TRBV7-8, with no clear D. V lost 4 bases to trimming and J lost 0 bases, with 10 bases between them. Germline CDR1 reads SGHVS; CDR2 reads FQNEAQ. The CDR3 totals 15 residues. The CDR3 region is CASSSYMNSNQPQHF. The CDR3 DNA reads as TGTGCCAGCAGCTCGTACATGAATAGCAATCAGCCCCAGCATTTT.

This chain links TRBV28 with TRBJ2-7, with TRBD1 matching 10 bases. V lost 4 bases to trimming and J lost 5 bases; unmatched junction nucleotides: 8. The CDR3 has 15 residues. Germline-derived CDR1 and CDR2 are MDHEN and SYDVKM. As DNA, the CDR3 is TGTGCCAGCAGTTCGACCGGGACAGGGGTTGACGAGCAGTACTTC. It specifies CASSSTGTGVDEQYF.

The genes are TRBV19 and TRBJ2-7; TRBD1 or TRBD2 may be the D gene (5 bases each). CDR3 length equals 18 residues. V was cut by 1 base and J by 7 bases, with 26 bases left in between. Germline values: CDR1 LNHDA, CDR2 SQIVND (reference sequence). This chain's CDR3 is CASSIGARGRSTIGEQYF. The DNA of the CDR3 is TGTGCCAGTAGTATAGGAGCAAGGGGTCGCTCGACTATTGGGGAGCAGTACTTC. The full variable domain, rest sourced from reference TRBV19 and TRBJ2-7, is DGGITQSPKYLFRKEGQNVTLSCEQNLNHDAMYWYRQDPGQGLRLIYYSQIVNDFQKGDIAEGYSVSREKKESFPLTVTSAQKNPTAFYLCASSIGARGRSTIGEQYFGPGTRLTVT.

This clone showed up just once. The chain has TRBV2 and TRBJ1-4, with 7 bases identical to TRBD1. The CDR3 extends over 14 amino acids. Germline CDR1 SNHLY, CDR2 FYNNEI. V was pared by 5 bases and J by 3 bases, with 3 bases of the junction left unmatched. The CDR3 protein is CASSTGTANEKLFF. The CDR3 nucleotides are TGTGCCAGCAGTACCGGGACAGCTAATGAAAAACTGTTTTTT.

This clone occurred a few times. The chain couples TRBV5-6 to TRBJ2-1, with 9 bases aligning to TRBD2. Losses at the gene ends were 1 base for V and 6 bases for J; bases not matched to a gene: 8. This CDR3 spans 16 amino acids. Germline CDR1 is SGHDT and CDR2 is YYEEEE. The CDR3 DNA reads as TGTGCCAGCAGCTTGTCGGCGGGAGGGCCGGGCAATGAGCAGTTCTTC. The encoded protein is CASSLSAGGPGNEQFF.

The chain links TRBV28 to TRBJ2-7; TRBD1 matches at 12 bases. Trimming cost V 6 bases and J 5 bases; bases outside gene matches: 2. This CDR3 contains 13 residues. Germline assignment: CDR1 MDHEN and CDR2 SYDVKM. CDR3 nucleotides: TGTGCCAGCAGAGGGACAGGGGGCCACGAGCAGTACTTC. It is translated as CASRGTGGHEQYF.

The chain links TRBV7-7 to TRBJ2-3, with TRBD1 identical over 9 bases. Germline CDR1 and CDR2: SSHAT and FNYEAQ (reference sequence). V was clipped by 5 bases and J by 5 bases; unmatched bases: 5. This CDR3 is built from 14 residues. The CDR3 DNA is TGTGCCAGCAGCCCGGACAGGGGAGGAGATACGCAGTATTTT. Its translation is CASSPDRGGDTQYF.

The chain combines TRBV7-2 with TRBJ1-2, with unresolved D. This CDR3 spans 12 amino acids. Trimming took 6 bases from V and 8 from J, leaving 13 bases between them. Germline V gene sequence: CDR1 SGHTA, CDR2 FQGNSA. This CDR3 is CASRADREGYTF. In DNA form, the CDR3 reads TGTGCCAGCAGAGCGGACCGAGAAGGCTACACCTTC.